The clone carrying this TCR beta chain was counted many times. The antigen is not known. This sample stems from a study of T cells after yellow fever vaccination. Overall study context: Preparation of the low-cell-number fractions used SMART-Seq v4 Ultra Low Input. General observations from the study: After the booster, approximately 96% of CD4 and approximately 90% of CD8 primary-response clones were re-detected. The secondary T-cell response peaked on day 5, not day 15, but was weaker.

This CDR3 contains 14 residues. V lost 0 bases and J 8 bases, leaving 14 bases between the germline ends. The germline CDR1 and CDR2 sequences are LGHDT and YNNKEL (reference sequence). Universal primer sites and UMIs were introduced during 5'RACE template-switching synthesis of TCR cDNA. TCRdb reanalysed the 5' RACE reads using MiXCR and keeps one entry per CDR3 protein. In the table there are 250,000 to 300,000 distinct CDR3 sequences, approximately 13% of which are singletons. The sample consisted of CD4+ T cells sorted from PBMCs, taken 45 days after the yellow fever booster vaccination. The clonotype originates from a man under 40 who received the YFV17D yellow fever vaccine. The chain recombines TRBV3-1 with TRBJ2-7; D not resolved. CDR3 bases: TGTGCCAGCAGCCAAGACTTAGGGAAGACCCAGCAGTACTTC. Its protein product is CASSQDLGKTQQYF.